This TCR beta chain is drawn from a study of T-cell reconstitution after alpha-beta-depleted transplantation in children. Preparing the TCRbeta library involved the use of unique molecular identifiers. TCRdb processed the PCR reads anew with MiXCR; each CDR3 protein has one entry. The sample comprises about 350,000 distinct CDR3 sequences, about 17% of which are singletons, and roughly 41% rests with the top ten. CDR3 length: 15 amino acids. Per germline, CDR1 MNHEY and CDR2 SVGEGT. This clonotype has only one observation. Mismatch with germline at one junction end may stem from a read error. Sequenced here: PBMCs, mostly from graft donor cells, sampled 360 days after TCRalphabeta/CD19-depleted stem cell transplant. The TCR was taken from a male patient aged 2-15 years who had a stem cell transplant for acute lymphoblastic leukemia, so the T cells may come from the graft donor. This sequence joins TRBV6-2 or TRBV6-3 and TRBJ1-1; unclear D gene. The CDR3 DNA reads as TGTGCCAGCAGTTACAGGCTTCGGTTGGTCACTAAAGCTTTCTTT. It yields the protein CASSYRLRLVTKAFF.